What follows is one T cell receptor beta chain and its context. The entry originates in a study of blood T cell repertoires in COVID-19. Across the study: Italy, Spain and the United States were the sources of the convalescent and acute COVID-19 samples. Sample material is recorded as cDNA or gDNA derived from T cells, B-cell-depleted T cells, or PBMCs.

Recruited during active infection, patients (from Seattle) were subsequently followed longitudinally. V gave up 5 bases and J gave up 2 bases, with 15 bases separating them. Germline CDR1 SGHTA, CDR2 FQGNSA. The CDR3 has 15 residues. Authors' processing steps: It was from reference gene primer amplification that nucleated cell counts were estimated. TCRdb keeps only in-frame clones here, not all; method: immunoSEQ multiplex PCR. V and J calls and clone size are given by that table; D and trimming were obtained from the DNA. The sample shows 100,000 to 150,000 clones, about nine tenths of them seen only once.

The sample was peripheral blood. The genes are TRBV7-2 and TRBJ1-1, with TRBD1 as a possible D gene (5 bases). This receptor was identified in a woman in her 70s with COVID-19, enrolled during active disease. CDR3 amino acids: CASSGTQGFNTEAFF. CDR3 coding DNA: TGTGCCAGCAGCGGCACGCAGGGTTTTAACACTGAAGCTTTCTTT.